The 10 T cell receptor beta chains below were found in one sample sequenced in a study of CD8 T cells in Susac syndrome. When the RNA was reverse transcribed, random hexamers were used with an input of roughly 0.45 to 1 ug. TCRdb re-called the immunoSEQ multiplex PCR reads through MiXCR, storing one row per CDR3 protein. The repertoire holds 150,000 to 200,000 distinct CDR3 sequences, with roughly nine tenths as singletons. What was sequenced was CD4+ T cells from PBMCs. The receptor set was obtained from a human donor in good health.

The CDR3 here is CVVREDTGELFF. The CDR3 nucleotides read TGTGTCGTGAGGGAGGACACCGGGGAGCTGTTTTTT. This rearrangement joins TRBV5-4 to TRBJ2-2, with D possibly being TRBD2 (6 bases). This CDR3 is built from 12 residues. Germline assignment: CDR1 SGHNT and CDR2 YYREEE (reference sequence).

The J gene is TRBJ2-7, the V gene TRBV25-1, with D possibly matching TRBD1 (6 bases). The V end was cut by 6 bases, the J end by 7 bases, with 16 bases between. This CDR3 has 13 amino acids. Germline V lookup: CDR1 MGHDK, CDR2 SYGVNS. The CDR3 nucleotides read TGTGCCAGCAGCGGGACACTGTATGGGGAGCAGTACTTC. Amino acid sequence: CASSGTLYGEQYF.

V and J are TRBV12-3 or TRBV12-4 and TRBJ2-7, with 8 positions matching TRBD2. J was trimmed by 2 bases and V by 1 base; bases with no gene match: 4. The CDR3 covers 15 residues. CDR3 nucleotide sequence: TGTGCCAGCAGTTTAGGTTTTAGCGGGGCCTACGAGCAGTACTTC. Its protein product is CASSLGFSGAYEQYF.

The chain is built from TRBV18 and TRBJ2-7; 9 bases are shared with TRBD2. The CDR3 runs 15 residues. V lost 0 bases to trimming and J lost 6 bases; unmatched junction nucleotides: 6. In germline, CDR1 is KGHSH, CDR2 LQKENI. The CDR3 here is CASSPPSGGLGEQYF. CDR3 nucleotides: TGTGCCAGCTCACCACCTAGCGGGGGACTGGGCGAGCAGTACTTC.

This sequence joins TRBV12-5 and TRBJ2-2; unclear D gene. There are 15 residues in the CDR3. Looked up from germline, CDR1 is LGHNT and CDR2 is FRNRAP. Trimming took off 0 bases at V and 10 bases at J, with 15 bases between the two ends. In nucleotides, the CDR3 is TGTGCTAGTGGTTTGGTACTACTCCCGCGAGTGGAGCTGTTTTTT. Residues: CASGLVLLPRVELFF.

This chain joins TRBV23-1 and TRBJ1-1, with TRBD1 as a possible D gene (5 bases). TRBV23-1 is flagged as an ORF with uncertain function. The length of the CDR3 is 13 residues. Deletions cut 6 bases from V and 4 bases from J, with 12 bases between. This CDR3 is CASSAGGTTEAFF. The DNA of the CDR3 is TGCGCCAGCAGCGCCGGGGGTACCACTGAAGCTTTCTTT.

The chain couples TRBV20-1 to TRBJ1-1; D might be TRBD1 (5 bases). CDR3 size: 12 residues. The V and J ends lost 2 bases and 9 bases respectively, with 13 bases between them. CDR1 is DFQATT and CDR2 is SNEGSKA in the germline V gene (reference sequence). CDR3: CSARNQGDQAFF. CDR3 nucleotides: TGCAGTGCTAGAAATCAGGGCGACCAAGCTTTCTTT.

The chain carries TRBV3-1 and TRBJ1-1; D is possibly TRBD1 (5 bases). Trimming left V 0 bases short and J 1 base short, with 12 bases between. Germline CDR1 reads LGHDT; CDR2 reads YNNKEL (reference sequence). This CDR3 has 16 residues. The CDR3 nucleotides are TGTGCCAGCAGCCAAGATCTTAAGGGGCCGAACACTGAAGCTTTCTTT. This sequence encodes CASSQDLKGPNTEAFF. Full variable domain (rest looked up from reference TRBV3-1 and TRBJ1-1): DTAVSQTPKYLVTQMGNDKSIKCEQNLGHDTMYWYKQDSKKFLKIMFSYNNKELIINETVPNRFSPKSPDKAHLNLHINSLELGDSAVYFCASSQDLKGPNTEAFFGQGTRLTVV.

The J gene is TRBJ2-1, the V gene TRBV29-1; 9 bases match TRBD2. V shed 5 bases and J 2 bases; nucleotides not matched to a gene: 1. CDR1 SQVTM and CDR2 ANQGSEA come from the germline V gene. The CDR3 is 13 amino acids. DNA of the CDR3: TGCAGCGTTAGGACTAGCGCCTACAATGAGCAGTTCTTC. Its protein product is CSVRTSAYNEQFF.

The gene calls are TRBV29-1 and TRBJ2-7, with 10 bases matching TRBD1. Germline CDR1 is SQVTM and CDR2 is ANQGSEA. The CDR3 runs 13 residues. V lost 7 bases and J lost 2; bases outside the gene matches: 5. The chain's CDR3 is CSAPGQGTYEQYF. Written as DNA, the CDR3 is TGCAGCGCTCCGGGACAGGGGACCTACGAGCAGTACTTC.